This T cell receptor beta chain originates from a study of T cells in Graves' hyperthyroidism and ophthalmopathy. Of note for this clonotype: Its antigen remains unknown.

RNA transcripts gave rise to amplified TCR beta CDR3 regions. The HTBI primer set served for first-round RT-PCR of the TCR CDR3. A single record per CDR3 protein comes from TCRdb applying MiXCR to the multiplex PCR reads. Seen here are about 420,000 distinct CDR3 sequences, approximately 14% observed once, and the top ten hold about 5%. Uncontrolled infection, other autoimmune disease, pregnancy and lactation each barred patients from inclusion. The V gene's germline CDR1 is SGHRS and CDR2 YFSETQ. V was pared by 5 bases and J by 5 bases, with 4 bases of the junction left unmatched. The CDR3 length is 13 residues. Study-level findings and limits: Ophthalmopathy was separated from stable hyperthyroidism by a 13 V-J model.

Sequenced sample: blood. This rearrangement joins TRBV5-1 to TRBJ1-1; 9 positions match TRBD1. This TCR was recovered from a woman aged 18-35 years with Graves' hyperthyroidism. The CDR3 DNA reads as TGCGCCAGCAGGAAGGACAGGGGTACTGAAGCTTTCTTT. It specifies CASRKDRGTEAFF.